Presented here are 17 T cell receptor beta chains from one specimen sequenced in a study of cytomegalovirus exposure and HLA in healthy donors. PCR used 60 Vbeta primers and 13 Jbeta primers. Clones were read by immunoSEQ multiplex PCR, and TCRdb kept only the in-frame ones, dropping some. This table holds under 150,000 clones, 78% found once. Sequenced input: PBMCs. These receptors all stem from a woman aged 35 to 49 in good health and CMV-seropositive.

This clone was detected only once. The gene calls are TRBV4-1 and TRBJ2-1; D call uncertain. The ends were cut back, 3 bases at V and 0 bases at J, with 21 bases in the middle. The CDR3 length is 19 residues. Germline values: CDR1 MGHRA, CDR2 YSYEKL. The CDR3 protein is CASSQKDNSRLISYNEQFF. The CDR3 DNA is TGCGCCAGCAGCCAGAAAGATAACTCCCGATTAATCTCCTACAATGAGCAGTTCTTC.

Worth noting for this clone: In the same sample, other DNA sequences code for this CDR3. The CDR3 nucleotides read TGCGCCAGCAGCAGGACAGGAGGGAATGAAAAACTGTTTTTT. Translating it yields CASSRTGGNEKLFF. This chain links TRBV4-1 with TRBJ1-4, with 7 bases aligning to TRBD1. The CDR3 contains 14 residues. Germline CDR1 and CDR2: MGHRA and YSYEKL. The J segment lost 5 bases and the V segment lost 5 bases, leaving 5 bases of the junction unmatched.

J is TRBJ2-7 and V is TRBV9; 11 nucleotides match TRBD1. The CDR3 spans 14 residues. Germline V gene lookup returns CDR1 SGDLS and CDR2 YYNGEE. With 4 bases clipped from V and 6 bases from J, the junction kept 6 bases outside the gene matches. This chain's CDR3 is CASSSRTGGGEQYF. The CDR3, as DNA: TGTGCCAGCAGCTCCAGGACAGGGGGCGGCGAGCAGTACTTC. Together with reference TRBV9 and TRBJ2-7, the CDR3 gives the full variable domain: DSGVTQTPKHLITATGQRVTLRCSPRSGDLSVYWYQQSLDQGLQFLIQYYNGEERAKGNILERFSAQQFPDLHSELNLSSLELGDSALYFCASSSRTGGGEQYFGPGTRLTVT.

This clone was seen only once. The V call is TRBV5-6, the J call TRBJ2-7, with D possibly being TRBD2 (5 bases). The V and J ends lost 3 bases and 7 bases respectively, with 11 bases between them. The CDR3 has 12 residues. Germline loops: CDR1 SGHDT, CDR2 YYEEEE. This CDR3 is CASSYRDGEQYF. DNA of the CDR3: TGTGCCAGCAGCTACCGGGATGGTGAGCAGTACTTC.

This sequence joins TRBV19 and TRBJ1-1; 7 bases fit TRBD1. J gave up 5 bases and V 5 bases, and 11 bases lay outside the gene matches. CDR3 length: 15 amino acids. Germline V gene lookup returns CDR1 LNHDA and CDR2 SQIVND (reference sequence). CDR3 loop: CASSPLTGIGTEAFF. The CDR3 nucleotides are TGTGCCAGTAGTCCCCTGACAGGGATCGGGACTGAAGCTTTCTTT.

The chain uses TRBV2 and TRBJ1-5; possible D gene TRBD1, 6 bases. V lost 8 bases and J 7 bases, leaving 18 bases between the germline ends. Germline lookup yields CDR1 SNHLY and CDR2 FYNNEI. CDR3 size: 14 residues. The chain's CDR3 is CASGKGESYQPQHF. The CDR3 DNA follows: TGTGCCAGCGGAAAGGGGGAGTCATACCAGCCCCAGCATTTT.

The CDR3 reads CASSSAGTGEKDTQYF. DNA of the CDR3: TGTGCCAGCAGTAGCGCCGGGACAGGGGAGAAAGATACGCAGTATTTT. The chain joins TRBV28 to TRBJ2-3; 10 bases fit TRBD1. The CDR3 is made up of 16 amino acids. Germline V gene data show CDR1 as MDHEN and CDR2 as SYDVKM. With 5 bases clipped from V and 5 bases from J, the junction kept 10 bases outside the gene matches.

CDR3 nucleotides: TGTGCCAGAAGCTCTTACCACCTAGCCGGGACAGAACTCACTGAAGCTTTCTTT. It is translated as CARSSYHLAGTELTEAFF. This sequence joins TRBV5-3 and TRBJ1-1; 7 positions match TRBD1. TRBV5-3 is flagged as an ORF with uncertain function. The CDR3 totals 18 residues. V gave up 3 bases and J gave up 4 bases; unmatched junction bases: 18.

V usage is TRBV20-1 and J usage is TRBJ2-1; D is unresolved. This CDR3 is built from 11 residues. V was pared by 3 bases and J by 8 bases, with 8 bases between. CDR1 and CDR2 (germline): DFQATT, SNEGSKA (reference sequence). DNA of the CDR3: TGCAGTGCTAGTATGGGCGATGAGCAGTTCTTC. Translated: CSASMGDEQFF.

V usage is TRBV5-6 and J usage is TRBJ2-1, with 10 bases matching TRBD2. The CDR3 is 15 amino acids. Per the germline V gene, CDR1 is SGHDT and CDR2 is YYEEEE. V lost 4 bases to trimming and J lost 8 bases; unmatched junction nucleotides: 9. CDR3: CASSLSSGSFDEQFF. CDR3 DNA sequence: TGTGCCAGCAGCCTTTCTAGCGGGAGTTTCGATGAGCAGTTCTTC.

The V and J genes are TRBV6-5 and TRBJ2-7, with D possibly being TRBD2 (5 bases). CDR1 MNHEY and CDR2 SVGAGI come from the germline V gene. This CDR3 is 13 amino acids long. V lost 6 bases, J lost 7 bases, and 16 bases lay in between. DNA of the CDR3: TGTGCCAGCAGGTCGGACGGCTCGGGGGAGCAGTACTTC. It encodes CASRSDGSGEQYF.

The chain is built from TRBV7-2 and TRBJ2-7, with 10 bases aligning to TRBD1. Trimming removed 5 bases from V and 6 bases from J; junction bases left unmatched: 4. CDR1 and CDR2 from the germline V gene are SGHTA and FQGNSA. This CDR3 region has 13 residues. The CDR3, as DNA: TGTGCCAGCAGCCAGGGACAGGGGCTCGAGCAGTACTTC. It specifies CASSQGQGLEQYF.

The V gene is TRBV15, the J gene TRBJ1-4; no reliable D call. The V and J ends lost 0 bases and 6 bases respectively, with 8 bases between them. The CDR3 consists of 14 residues. Per the germline V gene, CDR1 is LNHNV and CDR2 is YYDKDF (reference sequence). The CDR3 DNA sequence: TGTGCCACCAGCAGAGACAGTTACGATGAAAAACTGTTTTTT. It specifies CATSRDSYDEKLFF.

This clone was counted between two and nine times. The gene calls are TRBV29-1 and TRBJ1-1, with D tentatively TRBD1 (6 bases). V was cut by 6 bases and J by 1 base, with 15 bases left in between. The CDR3 has 14 amino acids. CDR1 and CDR2 (germline): SQVTM, ANQGSEA. The CDR3 loop reads CSVEGQGRNTEAFF. The CDR3 DNA is TGCAGCGTCGAGGGGCAGGGGAGGAACACTGAAGCTTTCTTT. Full variable domain (remainder filled in from reference TRBV29-1 and TRBJ1-1): SAVISQKPSRDICQRGTSLTIQCQVDSQVTMMFWYRQQPGQSLTLIATANQGSEATYESGFVIDKFPISRPNLTFSTLTVSNMSPEDSSIYLCSVEGQGRNTEAFFGQGTRLTVV.

The chain joins TRBV2 to TRBJ1-2; no clear D. The CDR3 is made up of 13 amino acids. In germline, CDR1 is SNHLY, CDR2 FYNNEI. Trimming cost V 4 bases and J 0 bases, with 6 bases left between them. In DNA, the CDR3 is TGTGCCAGCAGTGGGCTTGCTAACTATGGCTACACCTTC. This codes for CASSGLANYGYTF.

The chain uses TRBV5-1 and TRBJ1-5; the D is unclear. The CDR3 totals 15 residues. V was clipped by 0 bases and J by 0 bases, with 7 bases between them. The germline V gene encodes CDR1 SGHRS and CDR2 YFSETQ. CDR3 DNA sequence: TGCGCCAGCAGCTTGGGAGGGTTTAGCAATCAGCCCCAGCATTTT. This encodes CASSLGGFSNQPQHF.

This chain joins TRBV7-9 and TRBJ1-3; TRBD1 aligns across 7 bases. From germline, CDR1 is SEHNR and CDR2 FQNEAQ (reference sequence). The CDR3 has 14 residues. With V trimmed by 3 bases and J by 2 bases, 1 base remained unmatched. The CDR3 bases are TGTGCCAGCAGCTTTCAGGGGGCTGGAAACACCATATATTTT. Its translation: CASSFQGAGNTIYF.